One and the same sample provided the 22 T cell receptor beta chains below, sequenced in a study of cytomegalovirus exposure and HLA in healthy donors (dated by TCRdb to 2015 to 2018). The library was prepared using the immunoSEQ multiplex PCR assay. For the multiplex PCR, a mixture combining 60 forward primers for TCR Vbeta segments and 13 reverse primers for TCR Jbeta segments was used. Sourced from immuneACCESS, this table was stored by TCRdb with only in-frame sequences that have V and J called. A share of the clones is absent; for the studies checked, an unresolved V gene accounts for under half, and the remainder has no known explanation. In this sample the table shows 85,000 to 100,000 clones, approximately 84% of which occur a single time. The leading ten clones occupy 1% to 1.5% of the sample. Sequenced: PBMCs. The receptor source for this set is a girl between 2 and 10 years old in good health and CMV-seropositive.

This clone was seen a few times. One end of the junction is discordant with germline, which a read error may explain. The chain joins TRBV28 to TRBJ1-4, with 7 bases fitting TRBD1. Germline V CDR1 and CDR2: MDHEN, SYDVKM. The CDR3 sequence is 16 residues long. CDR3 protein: CASSARTGETSEKLFF. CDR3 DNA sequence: TGTGCCAGCAGTGCACGAACAGGGGAAACTAGTGAAAAACTGTTTTTT.

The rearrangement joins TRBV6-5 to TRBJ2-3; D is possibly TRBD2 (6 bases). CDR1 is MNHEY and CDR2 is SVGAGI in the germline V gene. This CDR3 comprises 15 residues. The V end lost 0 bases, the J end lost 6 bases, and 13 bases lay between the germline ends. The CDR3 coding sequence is TGTGCCAGCAGTTACTCGAACGGGAGAAGGGATACGCAGTATTTT. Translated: CASSYSNGRRDTQYF.

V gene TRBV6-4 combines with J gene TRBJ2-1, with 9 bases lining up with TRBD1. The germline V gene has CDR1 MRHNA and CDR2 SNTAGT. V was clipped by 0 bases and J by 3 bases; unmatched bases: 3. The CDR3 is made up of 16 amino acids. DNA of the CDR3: TGTGCCAGCAGTGACTCAGACAGGGGGAGCTACAATGAGCAGTTCTTC. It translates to CASSDSDRGSYNEQFF.

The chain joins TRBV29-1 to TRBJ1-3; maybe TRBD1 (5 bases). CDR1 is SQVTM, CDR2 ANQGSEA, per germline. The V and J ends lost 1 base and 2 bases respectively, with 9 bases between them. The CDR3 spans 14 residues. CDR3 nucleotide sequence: TGCAGCGTTGAAGCCTCAGGGCCTGGAAACACCATATATTTT. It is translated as CSVEASGPGNTIYF.

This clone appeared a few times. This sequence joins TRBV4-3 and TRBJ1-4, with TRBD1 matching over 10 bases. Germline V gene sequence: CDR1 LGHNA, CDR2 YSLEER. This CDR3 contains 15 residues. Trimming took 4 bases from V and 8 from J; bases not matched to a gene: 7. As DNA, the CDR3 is TGCGCCAGCAGCCCAGGACAGGGGGGACTAGAAAAACTGTTTTTT. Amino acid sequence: CASSPGQGGLEKLFF.

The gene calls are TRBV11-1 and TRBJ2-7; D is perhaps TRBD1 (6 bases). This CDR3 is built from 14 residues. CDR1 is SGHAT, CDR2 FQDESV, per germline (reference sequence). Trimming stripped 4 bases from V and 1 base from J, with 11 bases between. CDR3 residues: CASSYRDKSYEQYF. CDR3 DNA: TGTGCCAGCAGCTACCGGGACAAGTCCTACGAGCAGTACTTC.

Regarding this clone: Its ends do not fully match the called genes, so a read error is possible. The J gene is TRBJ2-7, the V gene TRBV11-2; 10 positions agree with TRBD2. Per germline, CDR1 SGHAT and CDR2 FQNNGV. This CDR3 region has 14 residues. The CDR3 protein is CASSFYGLAEPRNF. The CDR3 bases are TGTGCCAGCAGCTTCTATGGACTAGCGGAGCCGAGGAACTTC.

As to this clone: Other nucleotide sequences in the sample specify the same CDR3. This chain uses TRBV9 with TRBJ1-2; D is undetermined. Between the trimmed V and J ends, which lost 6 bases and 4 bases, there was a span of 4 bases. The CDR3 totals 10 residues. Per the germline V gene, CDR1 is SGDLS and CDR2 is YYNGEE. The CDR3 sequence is CASTGYGYTF. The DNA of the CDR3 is TGTGCCAGCACGGGCTATGGCTACACCTTC.

CDR3 nucleotides: TGTGCCAGCAGCCAAGATAGGCTACAGAAGCCCCAGCATTTT. Protein sequence: CASSQDRLQKPQHF. The chain carries TRBV4-2 and TRBJ1-5; D remains unclear. Deletions cut 0 bases from V and 8 bases from J, with 11 bases between. The CDR3 length is 14 residues. The germline V gene encodes CDR1 LGHNA and CDR2 YNFKEQ.

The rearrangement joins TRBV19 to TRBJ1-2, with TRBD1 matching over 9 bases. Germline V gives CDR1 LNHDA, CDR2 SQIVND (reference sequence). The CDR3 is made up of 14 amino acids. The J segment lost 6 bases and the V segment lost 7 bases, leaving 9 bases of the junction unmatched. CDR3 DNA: TGTGCCAGTAACCACCCCGGGACAGGGAATGGCTACACCTTC. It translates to CASNHPGTGNGYTF.

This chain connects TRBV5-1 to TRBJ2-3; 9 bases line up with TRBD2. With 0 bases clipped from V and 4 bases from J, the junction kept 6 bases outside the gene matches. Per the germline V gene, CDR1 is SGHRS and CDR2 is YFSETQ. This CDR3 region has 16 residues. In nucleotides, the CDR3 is TGCGCCAGCAGCTTGGATCCCAGCGGGAGGCCAGATACGCAGTATTTT. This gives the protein CASSLDPSGRPDTQYF.

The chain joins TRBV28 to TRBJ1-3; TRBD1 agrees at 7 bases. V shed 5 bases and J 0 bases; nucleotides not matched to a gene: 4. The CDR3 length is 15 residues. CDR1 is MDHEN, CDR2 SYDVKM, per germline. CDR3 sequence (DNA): TGTGCCAGCAGTCGGGACAGTTCCTCTGGAAACACCATATATTTT. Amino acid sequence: CASSRDSSSGNTIYF. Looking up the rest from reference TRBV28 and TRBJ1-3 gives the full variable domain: DVKVTQSSRYLVKRTGEKVFLECVQDMDHENMFWYRQDPGLGLRLIYFSYDVKMKEKGDIPEGYSVSREKKERFSLILESASTNQTSMYLCASSRDSSSGNTIYFGEGSWLTVV.

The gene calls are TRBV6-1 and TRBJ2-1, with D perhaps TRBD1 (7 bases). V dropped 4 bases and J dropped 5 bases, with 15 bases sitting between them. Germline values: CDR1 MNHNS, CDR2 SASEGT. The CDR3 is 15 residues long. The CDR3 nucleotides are TGTGCCAGCAGTGGGGGACTCGGGACAGACAATGAGCAGTTCTTC. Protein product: CASSGGLGTDNEQFF.

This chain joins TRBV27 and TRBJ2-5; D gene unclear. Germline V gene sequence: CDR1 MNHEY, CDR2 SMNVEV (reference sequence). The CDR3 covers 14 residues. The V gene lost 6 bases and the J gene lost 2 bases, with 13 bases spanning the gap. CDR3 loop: CASRLSFGQETQYF. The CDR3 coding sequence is TGTGCCAGCAGACTATCCTTCGGGCAAGAGACCCAGTACTTC.

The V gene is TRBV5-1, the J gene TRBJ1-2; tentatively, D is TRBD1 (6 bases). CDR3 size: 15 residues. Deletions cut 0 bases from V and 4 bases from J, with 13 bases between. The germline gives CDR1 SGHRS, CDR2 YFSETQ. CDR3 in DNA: TGCGCCAGCAGCTTGGATGCAGGGGAAGGCTATGGCTACACCTTC. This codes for CASSLDAGEGYGYTF. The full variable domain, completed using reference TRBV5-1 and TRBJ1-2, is KAGVTQTPRYLIKTRGQQVTLSCSPISGHRSVSWYQQTPGQGLQFLFEYFSETQRNKGNFPGRFSGRQFSNSRSEMNVSTLELGDSALYLCASSLDAGEGYGYTFGSGTRLTVV.

CDR3: CASRGQVSYNEQFF. CDR3 coding DNA: TGTGCCAGCAGAGGACAGGTATCCTACAATGAGCAGTTCTTC. This chain uses TRBV7-9 with TRBJ2-1, with 7 bases matching TRBD1. The CDR3 totals 14 residues. Germline assignment: CDR1 SEHNR and CDR2 FQNEAQ (reference sequence). With V trimmed by 6 bases and J by 1 base, 3 bases remained unmatched. Drawing the rest from reference TRBV7-9 and TRBJ2-1, the complete variable domain is DTGVSQNPRHKITKRGQNVTFRCDPISEHNRLYWYRQTLGQGPEFLTYFQNEAQLEKSRLLSDRFSAERPKGSFSTLEIQRTEQGDSAMYLCASRGQVSYNEQFFGPGTRLTVL.

This chain's CDR3 is CASSSTTGGNTEAFF. CDR3 bases: TGTGCCAGCTCATCAACGACGGGGGGGAACACTGAAGCTTTCTTT. The V call is TRBV18, the J call TRBJ1-1; possible D gene TRBD1, 5 bases. From germline, CDR1 is KGHSH and CDR2 LQKENI. The CDR3 extends over 15 amino acids. Trimming removed 5 bases at V and 1 base at J, with 14 bases between.

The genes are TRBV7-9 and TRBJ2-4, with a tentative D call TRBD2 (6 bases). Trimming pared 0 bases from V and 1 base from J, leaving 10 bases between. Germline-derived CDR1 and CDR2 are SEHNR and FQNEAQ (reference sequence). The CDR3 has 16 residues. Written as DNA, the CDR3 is TGTGCCAGCAGCTTAGCGGAGGGAGTTGCCAAAAACATTCAGTACTTC. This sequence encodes CASSLAEGVAKNIQYF.

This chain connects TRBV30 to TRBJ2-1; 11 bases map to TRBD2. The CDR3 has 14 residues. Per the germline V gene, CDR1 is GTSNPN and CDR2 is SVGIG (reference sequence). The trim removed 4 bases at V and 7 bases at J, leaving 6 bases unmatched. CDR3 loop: CAWTLTSGGNEQFF. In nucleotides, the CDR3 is TGTGCCTGGACCCTCACTAGCGGGGGTAATGAGCAGTTCTTC. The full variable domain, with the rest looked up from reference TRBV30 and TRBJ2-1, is SQTIHQWPATLVQPVGSPLSLECTVEGTSNPNLYWYRQAAGRGLQLLFYSVGIGQISSEVPQNLSASRPQDRQFILSSKKLLLSDSGFYLCAWTLTSGGNEQFFGPGTRLTVL.

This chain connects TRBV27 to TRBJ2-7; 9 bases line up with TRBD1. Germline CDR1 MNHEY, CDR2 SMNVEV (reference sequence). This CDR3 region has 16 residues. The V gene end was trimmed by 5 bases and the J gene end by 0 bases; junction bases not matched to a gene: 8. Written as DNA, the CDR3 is TGTGCCAGCAGTCCCGGGACAGGGAGGAGCTCCTACGAGCAGTACTTC. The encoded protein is CASSPGTGRSSYEQYF.

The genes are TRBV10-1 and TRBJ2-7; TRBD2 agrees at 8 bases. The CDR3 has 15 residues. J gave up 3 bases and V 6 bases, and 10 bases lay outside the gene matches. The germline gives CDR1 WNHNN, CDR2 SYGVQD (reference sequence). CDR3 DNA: TGCGCCAGCAGCAATAACGGGGGACTAGACTACGAGCAGTACTTC. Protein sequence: CASSNNGGLDYEQYF.

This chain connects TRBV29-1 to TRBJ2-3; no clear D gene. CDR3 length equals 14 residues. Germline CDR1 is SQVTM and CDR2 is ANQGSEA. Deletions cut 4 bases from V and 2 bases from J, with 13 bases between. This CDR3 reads CSVVPGFLTDTQYF. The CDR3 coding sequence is TGCAGCGTTGTACCAGGTTTCCTCACAGATACGCAGTATTTT.